Below, 12 T cell receptor beta chains from the same sample are listed, as sequenced in a study of blood T cells in healthy people across ages. Together with a sample-barcoded 5' primer, a J-beta primer mix was included in a second PCR lasting about 7 to 11 cycles. From the 5' RACE reads, TCRdb called clonotypes with MiXCR, one entry per CDR3 protein. Of about 1.5 million distinct CDR3 sequences listed, 42% are singletons. Sequenced sample: blood. The receptors shown here come from a woman under 30 in good health.

This clonotype has just a few counts. The chain uses TRBV9 and TRBJ2-5, with no clear D. Germline-derived CDR1 and CDR2 are SGDLS and YYNGEE. V lost 0 bases to trimming and J lost 5 bases, with 11 bases between them. The CDR3 contains 14 residues. The CDR3 protein is CASSVVHVRETQYF. The CDR3 DNA reads TGTGCCAGCAGCGTAGTTCACGTTCGGGAGACCCAGTACTTC.

The rearrangement uses TRBV6-2 or TRBV6-3 and TRBJ1-2; D is unresolved. Trimming shortened V by 6 bases and J by 6 bases, and 11 bases separated the two germline ends. The CDR3 is 12 residues long. CDR1 is MNHEY and CDR2 is SVGEGT in the germline V gene. Here the CDR3 reads CASSPFVDGYTF. CDR3 in DNA: TGTGCCAGCAGCCCGTTCGTCGATGGCTACACCTTC.

This clonotype was seen a few times. This sequence joins TRBV5-1 and TRBJ2-6; possibly TRBD2 for D (5 bases). V lost 4 bases and J lost 1, with 15 bases in between. The length of the CDR3 is 17 residues. The germline gives CDR1 SGHRS, CDR2 YFSETQ. The CDR3 DNA reads TGCGCCAGCAGCGTAGTGTACCGGGGTTCTGGGGCCAACGTCCTGACTTTC. Its translation: CASSVVYRGSGANVLTF.

The chain employs TRBV5-1 and TRBJ2-3; 9 bases are a match to TRBD2. From germline, CDR1 is SGHRS and CDR2 YFSETQ. The V and J ends lost 3 bases and 2 bases, in that order; junction bases with no gene match: 13. The CDR3 loop spans 18 amino acids. The CDR3 DNA is TGCGCCAGCAGCTCCGCCGAGACTAGCGGAGTCCTCACAGATACGCAGTATTTT. It yields the protein CASSSAETSGVLTDTQYF.

This chain uses TRBV20-1 with TRBJ2-3; D may be TRBD2 (7 bases). CDR3 size: 15 residues. V lost 1 base, J lost 4 bases, and 15 bases lay in between. Germline V gene sequence: CDR1 DFQATT, CDR2 SNEGSKA (reference sequence). CDR3 nucleotide sequence: TGCAGTGCTAGAGGGGGGCGGGAGTGGGCAGATACGCAGTATTTT. Translation gives CSARGGREWADTQYF.

This clonotype was recorded a few times. The CDR3 protein is CASSQRTSGSSGANVLTF. For the CDR3, the DNA is TGCGCCAGCAGCCAGCGGACTAGCGGCAGCTCTGGGGCCAACGTCCTGACTTTC. V gene TRBV4-3 combines with J gene TRBJ2-6, with 10 bases matching TRBD2. The germline V gene has CDR1 LGHNA and CDR2 YSLEER. The CDR3 extends over 18 amino acids. With V trimmed by 3 bases and J by 0 bases, 5 bases remained unmatched.

This clonotype has only a few counts. The chain combines TRBV20-1 with TRBJ2-7, with D possibly being TRBD1 (7 bases). CDR3 size: 14 residues. Trimming left V 3 bases short and J 4 bases short, with 16 bases between. The germline V gene has CDR1 DFQATT and CDR2 SNEGSKA (reference sequence). DNA for the CDR3: TGCAGTGCTAGGATCGACAGGGAGGCTTACGAGCAGTACTTC. As protein: CSARIDREAYEQYF.

This chain links TRBV6-2 or TRBV6-3 with TRBJ1-5; no firm D call. V lost 6 bases and J lost 2, with 17 bases in between. This CDR3 contains 16 residues. Germline CDR1 is MNHEY and CDR2 is SVGEGT. CDR3 nucleotides: TGTGCCAGCAGACCAACCACGGGGTACGGCAATCAGCCCCAGCATTTT. Residues: CASRPTTGYGNQPQHF.

V is TRBV12-3 or TRBV12-4 and J is TRBJ2-3; tentatively, D is TRBD1 or TRBD2 (5 bases each). Trimming pared 6 bases from V and 0 bases from J, leaving 16 bases between. The CDR3 consists of 16 residues. The CDR3 coding sequence is TGTGCCAGCAGGTCGGGACCATCGGTTAGCACAGATACGCAGTATTTT. Translating gives CASRSGPSVSTDTQYF.

CDR3 in amino acids: CASSYRGETAEQYF. CDR3 coding DNA: TGTGCCAGCAGTTACAGGGGCGAGACCGCCGAGCAGTACTTC. The chain joins TRBV27 to TRBJ2-7; 7 bases align to TRBD1. V shed 4 bases, J shed 6 bases, and the junction held 9 bases outside the gene matches. The CDR3 has 14 amino acids. Germline loops: CDR1 MNHEY, CDR2 SMNVEV (reference sequence).

V and J are TRBV25-1 and TRBJ2-1; the match to TRBD1 covers 10 bases. Germline assignment: CDR1 MGHDK and CDR2 SYGVNS. V was clipped by 5 bases and J by 1 base; unmatched bases: 5. CDR3 size: 16 residues. Here the CDR3 reads CASSYPGQGSYNEQFF. In DNA, the CDR3 is TGTGCCAGCAGTTACCCGGGACAGGGGTCCTACAATGAGCAGTTCTTC.

With regard to this clonotype: One end of the junction fails to match germline, which may point to a read error. This chain joins TRBV20-1 and TRBJ1-6, with TRBD1 as a possible D gene (5 bases). The CDR3 totals 14 residues. Per the germline V gene, CDR1 is DFQATT and CDR2 is SNEGSKA (reference sequence). The CDR3 bases are TGCAGTGCCCGTTCGGGACGTGATAACTCACCCCTCCACTTT. Protein: CSARSGRDNSPLHF.